A selection of T cell receptor beta chains follows, all from one sample in a study of T cells after yellow fever vaccination. TCRdb recomputed calls from the 5' RACE reads with MiXCR, one row per CDR3 protein. The sample lists about 260,000 distinct CDR3 sequences, approximately 13% occurring once. The sequenced sample was CD4+ T cells sorted from PBMCs, obtained 45 days after the yellow fever booster vaccination. Receptors originate from a man aged 30-40 years who received the YFV17D yellow fever vaccine. Both conserved end residues are part of each CDR3. D genes are given only for firm matches. Expanded clones are given a class, and other clones once, few, many or no size at all.

v_gene,d_gene,len,abundance,j_gene,CDR3aa,CDR3nt
TRBV12-3/TRBV12-4,NA,12,few,TRBJ2-1,CASSASPHEQFF,TGTGCCAGCAGTGCTAGTCCCCATGAGCAGTTCTTC
TRBV9,TRBD1,14,few,TRBJ2-1,CASSVTGGGNEQFF,TGTGCCAGCAGCGTAACAGGGGGCGGCAATGAGCAGTTCTTC
TRBV5-1,TRBD1,14,NA,TRBJ2-7,CASSSGTGDYEQYF,TGCGCCAGCAGCTCCGGGACAGGGGACTACGAGCAGTACTTC
TRBV7-2,TRBD1,14,NA,TRBJ2-7,CASRFDRVSNEQYF,TGTGCCAGCAGGTTCGACAGGGTCAGTAACGAGCAGTACTTC
TRBV4-3,NA,15,NA,TRBJ2-7,CASSYQRGNIYEQYF,TGCGCCAGCAGCTACCAACGCGGGAATATCTACGAGCAGTACTTC
TRBV25-1,TRBD2,16,NA,TRBJ2-1,CASSEYSSGRRNEQFF,TGTGCCAGCAGTGAGTACTCTAGCGGGAGACGGAATGAGCAGTTCTTC
TRBV18,TRBD2,15,many,TRBJ2-1,CASSPTSGNYNEQFF,TGTGCCAGCTCACCGACTAGCGGGAACTACAATGAGCAGTTCTTC
TRBV12-3/TRBV12-4,TRBD2,14,NA,TRBJ2-3,CASSLREAPDTQYF,TGTGCCAGCAGTTTGCGGGAGGCCCCCGATACGCAGTATTTT
TRBV7-2,TRBD2,16,NA,TRBJ2-7,CASSTGTSGYPYEQYF,TGTGCCAGCAGCACGGGGACTAGCGGGTACCCCTACGAGCAGTACTTC
TRBV7-2,NA,14,NA,TRBJ2-7,CASSTAPGGRPWYF,TGTGCCAGCAGCACCGCCCCAGGCGGGCGACCTTGGTACTTC
TRBV5-1,NA,15,NA,TRBJ2-7,CASSLGTRPGDEQYF,TGCGCCAGCAGCTTGGGCACCCGCCCTGGAGACGAGCAGTACTTC
TRBV12-3/TRBV12-4,TRBD2,16,few,TRBJ2-1,CASSSSGRGANNEQFF,TGTGCCAGCAGCTCTAGCGGGAGAGGTGCGAACAATGAGCAGTTCTTC
TRBV7-2,NA,13,NA,TRBJ2-7,CASSVRQSYEQYF,TGTGCCAGCAGCGTCCGACAGTCATACGAGCAGTACTTC
TRBV5-1,TRBD1,14,few,TRBJ1-1,CASRFDRGNTEAFF,TGCGCCAGCAGGTTCGACAGGGGGAACACTGAAGCTTTCTTT
TRBV7-2,NA,12,few,TRBJ2-5,CASSFDGSTQYF,TGTGCCAGCAGCTTTGATGGAAGCACCCAGTACTTC
TRBV7-2,NA,14,few,TRBJ2-1,CASSLVGMGEGEFF,TGTGCCAGCAGCTTAGTTGGTATGGGGGAGGGGGAGTTCTTC
TRBV5-1,NA,13,NA,TRBJ2-1,CASSLDAYNEQFF,TGCGCCAGCAGCTTGGACGCCTACAATGAGCAGTTCTTC
TRBV6-1,TRBD1,16,few,TRBJ2-5,CASSSTRDRGRQTQYF,TGTGCCAGCAGCTCTACCCGGGACAGGGGACGACAGACCCAGTACTTC
TRBV3-1,NA,14,NA,TRBJ1-2,CASSQEQGLYGYTF,TGTGCCAGCAGCCAAGAGCAGGGACTCTATGGCTACACCTTC
TRBV7-3,NA,14,NA,TRBJ2-3,CASSLTGPTDTQYF,TGTGCCAGCAGCTTAACCGGACCTACAGATACGCAGTATTTT
TRBV20-1,NA,13,few,TRBJ2-1,CSAPRGQANEQFF,TGCAGTGCTCCCCGCGGTCAGGCGAATGAGCAGTTCTTC
TRBV4-1,NA,17,few,TRBJ2-6,CASSLQGRGSGANVLTF,TGCGCCAGCAGCCTACAGGGAAGAGGCTCCGGGGCCAACGTCCTGACTTTC
TRBV7-8,NA,15,NA,TRBJ1-1,CASSLAYGGETEAFF,TGTGCCAGCAGCTTAGCCTATGGGGGGGAGACTGAAGCTTTCTTT
TRBV6-5,TRBD1,15,few,TRBJ1-4,CASKHPTGTGEKLFF,TGTGCCAGCAAACACCCAACCGGGACAGGTGAAAAACTGTTTTTT
TRBV15,NA,13,many,TRBJ2-7,CATSRDRGYEQYF,TGTGCCACCAGCAGAGATCGCGGGTACGAGCAGTACTTC
TRBV29-1,NA,12,few,TRBJ2-7,CSVEANSGEQYF,TGCAGCGTTGAAGCGAATTCAGGCGAGCAGTACTTC
TRBV7-2,NA,14,NA,TRBJ2-7,CASSPNGSGGEQYF,TGTGCCAGCAGCCCTAATGGGAGTGGGGGCGAGCAGTACTTC
TRBV19,TRBD1,14,NA,TRBJ1-5,CASSTLQGHQPQHF,TGTGCCAGTAGTACATTACAGGGGCATCAGCCCCAGCATTTT
TRBV7-9,TRBD2,16,few,TRBJ2-1,CASSLLRGRAVEEQFF,TGTGCCAGCAGCCTCCTACGCGGGAGGGCTGTGGAGGAGCAGTTCTTC
TRBV28,NA,13,NA,TRBJ2-7,CASSLRRLSWQYF,TGTGCCAGCAGTTTACGCCGGTTAAGTTGGCAGTACTTC